The present T cell receptor beta chain was sequenced within a study of cytomegalovirus exposure and HLA in healthy donors. The V segment lost 5 bases and the J segment 7 bases; nucleotides outside the gene matches: 11. Germline V CDR1 and CDR2: SGHTA, FQGNSA. CDR3 length: 15 amino acids. Data came from immunoSEQ multiplex PCR; TCRdb stores just in-frame clones and leaves some out. The sample contains over 150,000 clones, roughly 89% of which appear only once. This clone was observed many times. The antigen is unknown. Whole-study findings and limits: The study recorded 150 to 200 TCR beta chains that were cytomegalovirus-associated. Three chains linked to CMV were shown in vitro to be specific for CMV antigens.

The chain is built from TRBV7-2 and TRBJ1-2, with 9 bases aligning to TRBD1. The sequenced sample consisted of PBMCs. The sequence was obtained from a woman in her late teens or twenties in good health and CMV-seropositive. The chain's CDR3 is CASSPTGQGGSGYTF. As DNA, the CDR3 is TGTGCCAGCAGCCCTACGGGACAGGGAGGGAGTGGCTACACCTTC.